The rows below give T cell receptor beta chains drawn from one sample of a study of T cell clones after liver transplantation. Using immunoSEQ multiplex PCR, the repertoire was profiled, and TCRdb retains in-frame clones only, with some absent. The repertoire holds 95,000 to 110,000 clones, around 83% seen once, with 0.99% in the top ten. Sequenced material: CD4+ T cells from blood, taken before liver transplant. All receptors derive from a human donor who received a liver transplant. Each CDR3 is given with its conserved first and last residue. A D gene is named only where the DNA matches it firmly. Clone size is given for some rows only: seen once, a few or many times, or a class if the clone is expanded.

. | TRBJ1-5 | 13 | TRBV30 | . | CAWSVDSNQPQHF | TGTGCCTGGAGTGTAGACAGCAATCAGCCCCAGCATTTT
. | TRBJ1-5 | 14 | TRBV15 | . | CATSRELGNQPQHF | TGTGCCACCAGCAGAGAATTGGGCAATCAGCCCCAGCATTTT
. | TRBJ2-7 | 15 | TRBV5-4 | . | CASSLGTLSSYEQYF | TGTGCCAGCAGCTTAGGGACACTCTCTTCCTACGAGCAGTACTTC
TRBD1 | TRBJ1-2 | 18 | TRBV7-9 | . | CASSTLRGRTGTNYGYTF | TGTGCCAGCAGCACCCTTAGGGGGAGGACAGGGACTAACTATGGCTACACCTTC
. | TRBJ1-1 | 14 | TRBV7-3 | . | CASSISPMNTEAFF | TGTGCCAGCAGCATATCGCCCATGAACACTGAAGCTTTCTTT
. | TRBJ1-2 | 14 | TRBV4-3 | . | CASSQEEGIYGYTF | TGCGCCAGCAGCCAAGAAGAGGGGATCTATGGCTACACCTTC
. | TRBJ2-1 | 15 | TRBV29-1 | . | CSVAGAPSSYNEQFF | TGCAGCGTTGCCGGAGCGCCGAGCTCCTACAATGAGCAGTTCTTC
. | TRBJ2-1 | 13 | TRBV30 | . | CAWSQMGVNEQFF | TGTGCCTGGTCACAGATGGGGGTCAATGAGCAGTTCTTC
TRBD2 | TRBJ2-2 | 15 | TRBV19 | . | CASTPFSGGGGELFF | TGTGCCAGTACCCCTTTCAGCGGGGGTGGCGGGGAGCTGTTTTTT
TRBD1 | TRBJ2-4 | 16 | TRBV27 | . | CASSPGTGLAKNIQYF | TGTGCCAGCAGCCCAGGGACAGGGCTAGCCAAAAACATTCAGTACTTC
. | TRBJ2-1 | 12 | TRBV29-1 | once | CSVARGDNEQFF | TGCAGCGTTGCACGAGGAGACAATGAGCAGTTCTTC
. | TRBJ1-1 | 12 | TRBV5-4 | few | CASSLRSTEAFF | TGTGCCAGCAGCCTCCGTAGCACTGAAGCTTTCTTT
. | TRBJ2-7 | 16 | TRBV28 | . | CASSLPSDVYAYEQYF | TGTGCCAGCAGTCTCCCCTCGGACGTCTACGCCTACGAGCAGTACTTC
. | TRBJ2-7 | 14 | TRBV7-9 | few | CASSLASPSYEQYF | TGTGCCAGCAGCTTAGCAAGTCCAAGCTACGAGCAGTACTTC
. | TRBJ1-6 | 17 | TRBV11-2 | . | CASSLEAAWGANSPLHF | TGTGCCAGCAGCTTAGAAGCCGCTTGGGGGGCTAATTCACCCCTCCACTTT
TRBD1 | TRBJ2-3 | 15 | TRBV28 | . | CASSFFTGGRNTQYF | TGTGCCAGCAGTTTCTTTACAGGGGGCAGGAATACGCAGTATTTT
. | TRBJ1-5 | 15 | TRBV4-3 | . | CASSQDLTVNQPQHF | TGCGCCAGCAGCCAAGATCTCACAGTCAATCAGCCCCAGCATTTT
TRBD2 | TRBJ2-7 | 14 | TRBV29-1 | . | CSVEDAAGVYEQYF | TGCAGCGTTGAAGATGCGGCGGGAGTCTACGAGCAGTACTTC
. | TRBJ2-7 | 11 | TRBV20-1 | . | CSAPTEYEQYF | TGCAGTGCCCCGACAGAGTACGAGCAGTACTTC
. | TRBJ1-1 | 12 | TRBV6-5 | . | CASSYSSTEAFF | TGTGCCAGCAGTTACTCGAGCACTGAAGCTTTCTTT
TRBD1 | TRBJ2-7 | 14 | TRBV2 | . | CASRTSGQPYEQYF | TGTGCCAGCAGGACCTCGGGACAGCCTTACGAGCAGTACTTC
. | TRBJ2-7 | 15 | TRBV19 | . | CASSSRLDGTYEQYF | TGTGCCAGTAGTTCCCGACTGGATGGGACCTACGAGCAGTACTTC
TRBD2 | TRBJ2-5 | 13 | TRBV25-1 | . | CASSERTSGTQYF | TGTGCCAGCAGTGAACGGACTAGCGGGACCCAGTACTTC
. | TRBJ1-2 | 16 | TRBV28 | . | CASSSPLDGGAPGYTF | TGTGCCAGCAGTTCCCCATTGGATGGGGGCGCTCCGGGCTACACCTTC
. | TRBJ2-7 | 14 | TRBV25-1 | . | CASRAARGSYEQYF | TGTGCCAGCAGAGCCGCTAGGGGATCCTACGAGCAGTACTTC
. | TRBJ1-1 | 13 | TRBV5-1 | . | CASSLGGNTEAFF | TGCGCCAGCAGCTTGGGAGGGAACACTGAAGCTTTCTTT
. | TRBJ2-2 | 15 | TRBV28 | . | CASSPQLGMGGELFF | TGTGCCAGCAGTCCCCAACTAGGAATGGGCGGGGAGCTGTTTTTT
TRBD1 | TRBJ2-2 | 15 | TRBV19 | . | CASRQGALGTGELFF | TGTGCCAGTCGGCAGGGGGCGCTTGGCACCGGGGAGCTGTTTTTT
TRBD2 | TRBJ2-7 | 15 | TRBV5-5 | . | CASSFTSGDSYEQYF | TGTGCCAGCAGCTTCACTAGCGGGGACTCCTACGAGCAGTACTTC
TRBD1 | TRBJ2-7 | 15 | TRBV27 | . | CASASAGTGGHEQYF | TGTGCCAGCGCCAGCGCCGGGACAGGGGGCCACGAGCAGTACTTC
TRBD2 | TRBJ2-7 | 15 | TRBV11-2 | . | CASSLDKAGVYEQYF | TGTGCCAGCAGCTTAGATAAGGCGGGGGTATACGAGCAGTACTTC
TRBD2 | TRBJ2-1 | 15 | TRBV27 | . | CASSYQRGGRNEQFF | TGTGCCAGCAGTTATCAGCGGGGGGGCAGGAATGAGCAGTTCTTC
. | TRBJ2-7 | 16 | TRBV5-1 | few | CASSLQSGFVSYEQYF | TGCGCCAGCAGCCTCCAGAGCGGGTTTGTTTCCTACGAGCAGTACTTC
. | TRBJ2-6 | 16 | TRBV2 | . | CASSERRSSGANVLTF | TGTGCCAGCAGTGAAAGGCGGTCCTCTGGGGCCAACGTCCTGACTTTC
. | TRBJ1-5 | 15 | TRBV28 | many | CASSLLTWGNQPQHF | TGTGCCAGCAGTTTACTAACGTGGGGAAATCAGCCCCAGCATTTT
. | TRBJ2-4 | 16 | TRBV5-4 | . | CASSSGPELAKNIQYF | TGTGCCAGCAGCTCAGGACCCGAACTCGCCAAAAACATTCAGTACTTC
. | TRBJ2-7 | 16 | TRBV21-1 | . | CASSSLGAGGHYEQYF | TGTGCCAGCAGCTCTCTGGGCGCAGGGGGACATTACGAGCAGTACTTC
. | TRBJ2-5 | 11 | TRBV2 | . | CASRGEETQYF | TGTGCCAGCAGAGGAGAAGAGACCCAGTACTTC
. | TRBJ1-1 | 15 | TRBV5-1 | . | CASSLGSGRDLEAFF | TGCGCCAGCAGCTTGGGTTCAGGACGCGATCTCGAGGCTTTCTTT
. | TRBJ1-5 | 13 | TRBV6-1 | . | CASLQRYNQPQHF | TGTGCCAGCCTGCAGCGATACAATCAGCCCCAGCATTTT
TRBD2 | TRBJ2-1 | 15 | TRBV5-4 | . | CASSIRTSGMDEQFF | TGTGCCAGCAGCATCCGGACTAGCGGGATGGATGAGCAGTTCTTC
TRBD2 | TRBJ2-3 | 16 | TRBV5-4 | few | CASSLRAGGPGDTQYF | TGTGCCAGCAGCTTGAGAGCGGGGGGGCCGGGAGATACGCAGTATTTT
. | TRBJ1-1 | 11 | TRBV2 | . | CASGLHTEAFF | TGTGCCAGCGGGCTCCACACTGAAGCTTTCTTT
TRBD2 | TRBJ2-1 | 14 | TRBV2 | . | CASSGREGYNEQFF | TGTGCCAGCAGTGGGCGGGAGGGATACAATGAGCAGTTCTTC
. | TRBJ1-2 | 10 | TRBV29-1 | . | CSVGGDGYTF | TGCAGCGTTGGGGGAGATGGCTACACCTTC
. | TRBJ1-1 | 14 | TRBV9 | few | CASSVDGQNTEAFF | TGTGCCAGCAGCGTAGATGGGCAGAACACTGAAGCTTTCTTT
. | TRBJ1-1 | 13 | TRBV7-2 | once | CASKTRDHTEAFF | TGTGCCAGCAAAACCCGGGATCACACTGAAGCTTTCTTT
TRBD1 | TRBJ2-2 | 16 | TRBV19 | . | CASSIRDRGRTGELFF | TGTGCCAGTAGTATTCGGGACAGGGGGCGGACCGGGGAGCTGTTTTTT
. | TRBJ2-3 | 17 | TRBV11-2 | . | CASSLGTFIRREDTQYF | TGTGCCAGCAGCTTAGGGACTTTCATTAGGAGGGAGGATACGCAGTATTTT
. | TRBJ2-2 | 16 | TRBV7-2 | few | CASSPQGRVDTGELFF | TGTGCCAGCAGCCCCCAGGGGCGGGTGGACACCGGGGAGCTGTTTTTT
TRBD1 | TRBJ2-1 | 16 | TRBV19 | . | CASSPHDRGSYNEQFF | TGTGCCAGTAGTCCCCACGACAGGGGCTCCTACAATGAGCAGTTCTTC
. | TRBJ1-2 | 12 | TRBV7-6 | few | CASSLATGGYTF | TGTGCCAGCAGCTTAGCGACGGGAGGCTACACCTTC
TRBD1 | TRBJ2-1 | 15 | TRBV9 | . | CASRGQGGSYNEQFF | TGTGCCAGCAGGGGACAGGGGGGTTCCTACAATGAGCAGTTCTTC
TRBD2 | TRBJ2-1 | 15 | TRBV19 | . | CASTSPGTSYNEQFF | TGTGCCAGTACCTCACCCGGGACTAGCTACAATGAGCAGTTCTTC
. | TRBJ1-2 | 14 | TRBV6-1 | . | CASSVVGGPNGYTF | TGTGCCAGCTCCGTTGTGGGGGGTCCGAATGGCTACACCTTC
. | TRBJ1-1 | 12 | TRBV10-2 | . | CASRQGNTEAFF | TGCGCCAGCAGACAGGGGAACACTGAAGCTTTCTTT
. | TRBJ1-3 | 16 | TRBV7-4 | . | CASSPDTPALGNTIYF | TGTGCCAGCAGCCCGGACACCCCGGCTCTCGGAAACACCATATATTTT
. | TRBJ2-1 | 14 | TRBV7-2 | . | CASSPRVGLNEQFF | TGTGCCAGCAGCCCCAGGGTCGGCTTAAATGAGCAGTTCTTC
. | TRBJ2-3 | 14 | TRBV5-1 | . | CASSLGGVTDTQYF | TGCGCCAGCAGCTTGGGAGGGGTCACAGATACGCAGTATTTT
TRBD2 | TRBJ2-1 | 20 | TRBV5-1 | once | CASSLAPGLAGGISYNEQFF | TGCGCCAGCAGCTTGGCCCCGGGACTAGCGGGGGGGATATCCTACAATGAGCAGTTCTTC